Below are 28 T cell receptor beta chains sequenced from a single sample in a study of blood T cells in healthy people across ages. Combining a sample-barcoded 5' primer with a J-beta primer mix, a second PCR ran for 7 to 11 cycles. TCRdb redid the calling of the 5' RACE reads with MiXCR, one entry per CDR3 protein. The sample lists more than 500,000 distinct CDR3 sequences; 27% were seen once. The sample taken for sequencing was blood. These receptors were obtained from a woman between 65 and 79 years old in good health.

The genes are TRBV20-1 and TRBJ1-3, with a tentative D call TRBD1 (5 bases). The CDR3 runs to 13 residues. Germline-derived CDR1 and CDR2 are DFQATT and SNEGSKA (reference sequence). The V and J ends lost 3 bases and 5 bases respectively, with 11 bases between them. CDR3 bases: TGCAGTGCTAGCCGCCAGGGTAGAAACACCATATATTTT. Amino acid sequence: CSASRQGRNTIYF.

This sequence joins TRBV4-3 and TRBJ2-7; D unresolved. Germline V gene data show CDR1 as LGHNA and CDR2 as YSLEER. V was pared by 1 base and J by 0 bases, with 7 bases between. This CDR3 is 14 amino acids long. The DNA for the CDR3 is TGCGCCAGCAGCCAAGGTACGGTCTCCTACGAGCAGTACTTC. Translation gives CASSQGTVSYEQYF.

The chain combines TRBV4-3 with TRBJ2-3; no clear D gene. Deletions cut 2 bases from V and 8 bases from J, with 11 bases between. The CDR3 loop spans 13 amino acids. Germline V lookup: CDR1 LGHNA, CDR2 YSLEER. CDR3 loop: CASSQTFPGTQYF. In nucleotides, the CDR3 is TGCGCCAGCAGCCAAACCTTTCCTGGTACGCAGTATTTT.

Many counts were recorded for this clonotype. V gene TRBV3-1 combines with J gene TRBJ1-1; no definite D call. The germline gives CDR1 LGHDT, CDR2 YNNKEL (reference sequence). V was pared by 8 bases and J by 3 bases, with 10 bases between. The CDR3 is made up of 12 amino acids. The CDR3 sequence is CASGDMDTEAFF. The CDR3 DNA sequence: TGTGCCAGCGGGGATATGGACACTGAAGCTTTCTTT.

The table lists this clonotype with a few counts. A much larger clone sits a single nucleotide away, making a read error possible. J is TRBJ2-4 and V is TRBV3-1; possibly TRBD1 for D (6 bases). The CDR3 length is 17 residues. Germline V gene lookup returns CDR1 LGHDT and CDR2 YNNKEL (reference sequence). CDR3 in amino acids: CASSQATGRGVKSIQYF. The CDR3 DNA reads TGTGCCAGCAGCCAAGCGACGGGCAGGGGCGTCAAAAGCATTCAGTACTTC.

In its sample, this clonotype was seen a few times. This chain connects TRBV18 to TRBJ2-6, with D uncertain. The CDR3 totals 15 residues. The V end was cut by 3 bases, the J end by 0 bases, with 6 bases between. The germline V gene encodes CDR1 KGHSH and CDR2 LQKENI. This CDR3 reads CASSPLISGANVLTF. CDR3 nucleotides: TGTGCCAGCTCACCCCTCATCTCTGGGGCCAACGTCCTGACTTTC.

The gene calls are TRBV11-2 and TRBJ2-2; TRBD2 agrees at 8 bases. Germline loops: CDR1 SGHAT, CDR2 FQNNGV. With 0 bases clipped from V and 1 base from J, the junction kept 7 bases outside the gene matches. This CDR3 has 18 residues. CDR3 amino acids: CASSLEPAGVMNTGELFF. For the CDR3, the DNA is TGTGCCAGCAGCTTAGAACCAGCGGGGGTCATGAACACCGGGGAGCTGTTTTTT.

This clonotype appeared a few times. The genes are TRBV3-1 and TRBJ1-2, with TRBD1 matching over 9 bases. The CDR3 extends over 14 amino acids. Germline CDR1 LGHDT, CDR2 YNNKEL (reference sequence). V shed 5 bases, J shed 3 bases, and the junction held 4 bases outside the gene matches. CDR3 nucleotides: TGTGCCAGCAGCGACAGGGGGGTTGACTATGGCTACACCTTC. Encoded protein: CASSDRGVDYGYTF. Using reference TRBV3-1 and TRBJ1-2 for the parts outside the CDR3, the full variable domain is DTAVSQTPKYLVTQMGNDKSIKCEQNLGHDTMYWYKQDSKKFLKIMFSYNNKELIINETVPNRFSPKSPDKAHLNLHINSLELGDSAVYFCASSDRGVDYGYTFGSGTRLTVV.

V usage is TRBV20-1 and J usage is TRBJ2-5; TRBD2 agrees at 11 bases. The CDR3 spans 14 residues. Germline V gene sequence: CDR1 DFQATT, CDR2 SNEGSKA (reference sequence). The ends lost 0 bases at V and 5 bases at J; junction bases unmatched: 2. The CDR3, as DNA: TGCAGTGCTAGAGATTCTAGCGGGGGGGAGACCCAGTACTTC. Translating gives CSARDSSGGETQYF.

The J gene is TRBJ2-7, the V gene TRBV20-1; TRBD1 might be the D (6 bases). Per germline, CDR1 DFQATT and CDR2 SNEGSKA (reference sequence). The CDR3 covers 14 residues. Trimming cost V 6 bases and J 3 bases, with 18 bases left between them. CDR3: CSATIRGLNYEQYF. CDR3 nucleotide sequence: TGCAGTGCAACAATCAGGGGCTTGAACTACGAGCAGTACTTC.

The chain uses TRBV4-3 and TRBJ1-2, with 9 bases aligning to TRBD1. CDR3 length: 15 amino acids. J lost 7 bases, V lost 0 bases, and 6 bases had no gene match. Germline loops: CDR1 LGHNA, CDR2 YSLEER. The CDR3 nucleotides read TGCGCCAGCAGCCAAGAAGGGACAGGGCGAGGTGGCTACACCTTC. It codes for CASSQEGTGRGGYTF.

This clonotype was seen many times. CDR3 residues: CASSLGGGVETQYF. The CDR3 DNA reads TGTGCCAGCAGCTTAGGGGGAGGGGTCGAGACCCAGTACTTC. V is TRBV7-2 and J is TRBJ2-5; 7 bases align to TRBD2. Germline CDR1 reads SGHTA; CDR2 reads FQGNSA. V was clipped by 1 base and J by 5 bases; unmatched bases: 4. CDR3 length: 14 residues.

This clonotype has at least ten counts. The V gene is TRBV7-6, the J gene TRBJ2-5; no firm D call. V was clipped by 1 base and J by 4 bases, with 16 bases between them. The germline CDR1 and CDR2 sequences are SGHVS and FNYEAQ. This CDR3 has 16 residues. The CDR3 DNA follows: TGTGCCAGCAGCTTAGACGGGCTCTACCTTTCAGAGACCCAGTACTTC. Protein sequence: CASSLDGLYLSETQYF.

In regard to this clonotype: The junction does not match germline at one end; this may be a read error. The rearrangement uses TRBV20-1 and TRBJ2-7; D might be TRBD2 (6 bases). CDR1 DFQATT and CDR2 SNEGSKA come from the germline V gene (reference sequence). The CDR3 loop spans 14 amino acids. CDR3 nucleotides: TGCAGTGCTAGAGTAGGGGACGGACTACGAGGGCAGCACTTC. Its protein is CSARVGDGLRGQHF.

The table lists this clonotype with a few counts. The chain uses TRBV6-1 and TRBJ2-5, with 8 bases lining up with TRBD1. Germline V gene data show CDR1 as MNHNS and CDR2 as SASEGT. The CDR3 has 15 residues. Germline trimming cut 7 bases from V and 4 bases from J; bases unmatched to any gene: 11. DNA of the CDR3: TGTGCCAGCACCAGGGGGCGCGGTGTGGGAGAGACCCAGTACTTC. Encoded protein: CASTRGRGVGETQYF.

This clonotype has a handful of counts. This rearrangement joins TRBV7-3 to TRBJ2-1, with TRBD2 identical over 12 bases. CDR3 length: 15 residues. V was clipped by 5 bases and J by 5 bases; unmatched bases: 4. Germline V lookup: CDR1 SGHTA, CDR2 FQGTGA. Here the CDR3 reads CASSTGLAGNNEQFF. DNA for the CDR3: TGTGCCAGCAGCACCGGACTAGCGGGAAACAATGAGCAGTTCTTC.

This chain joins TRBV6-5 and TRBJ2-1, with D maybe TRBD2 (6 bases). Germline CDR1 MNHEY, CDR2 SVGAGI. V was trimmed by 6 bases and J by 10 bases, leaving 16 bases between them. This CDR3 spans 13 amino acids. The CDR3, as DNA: TGTGCCAGCAGATTACTAGCTCCATGGGAGCAGTTCTTC. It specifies CASRLLAPWEQFF.

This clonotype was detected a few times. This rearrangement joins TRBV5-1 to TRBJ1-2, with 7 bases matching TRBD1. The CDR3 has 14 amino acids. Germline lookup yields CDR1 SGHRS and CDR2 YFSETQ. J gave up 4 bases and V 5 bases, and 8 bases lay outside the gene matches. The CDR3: CASRTGVPSYGYTF. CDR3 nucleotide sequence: TGCGCCAGCAGAACAGGGGTTCCCTCCTATGGCTACACCTTC. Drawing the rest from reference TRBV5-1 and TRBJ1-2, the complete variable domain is KAGVTQTPRYLIKTRGQQVTLSCSPISGHRSVSWYQQTPGQGLQFLFEYFSETQRNKGNFPGRFSGRQFSNSRSEMNVSTLELGDSALYLCASRTGVPSYGYTFGSGTRLTVV.

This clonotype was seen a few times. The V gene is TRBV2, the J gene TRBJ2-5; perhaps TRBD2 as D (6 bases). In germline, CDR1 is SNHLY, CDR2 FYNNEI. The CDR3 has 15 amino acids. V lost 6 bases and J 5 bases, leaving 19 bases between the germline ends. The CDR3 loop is CASRGFLTGRETQYF. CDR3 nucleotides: TGTGCCAGCAGGGGATTCCTGACGGGGAGGGAGACCCAGTACTTC.

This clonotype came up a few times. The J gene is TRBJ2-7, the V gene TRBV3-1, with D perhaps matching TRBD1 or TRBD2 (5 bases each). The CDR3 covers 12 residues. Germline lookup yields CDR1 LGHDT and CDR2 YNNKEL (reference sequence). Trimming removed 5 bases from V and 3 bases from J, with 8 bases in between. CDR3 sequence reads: CASSRGVYEQYF. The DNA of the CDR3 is TGTGCCAGCAGCAGAGGGGTCTACGAGCAGTACTTC.

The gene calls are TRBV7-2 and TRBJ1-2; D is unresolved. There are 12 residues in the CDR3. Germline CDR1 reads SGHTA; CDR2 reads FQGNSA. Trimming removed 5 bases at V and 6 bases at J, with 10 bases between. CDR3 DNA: TGTGCCAGCAGCCTCGATGGGGATGGCTACACCTTC. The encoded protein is CASSLDGDGYTF.

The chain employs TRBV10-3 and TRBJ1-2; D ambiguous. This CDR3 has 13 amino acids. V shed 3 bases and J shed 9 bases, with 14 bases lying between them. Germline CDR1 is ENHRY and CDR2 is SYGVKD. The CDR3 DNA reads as TGTGCCATCAGTGATCATATGGAAGGGAGCTACACCTTC. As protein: CAISDHMEGSYTF.

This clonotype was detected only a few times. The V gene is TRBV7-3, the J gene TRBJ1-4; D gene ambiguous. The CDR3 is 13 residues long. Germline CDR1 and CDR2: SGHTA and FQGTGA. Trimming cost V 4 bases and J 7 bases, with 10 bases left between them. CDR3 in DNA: TGTGCCAGCAGCTCGTCGAAGGGTGAAAAACTGTTTTTT. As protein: CASSSSKGEKLFF.

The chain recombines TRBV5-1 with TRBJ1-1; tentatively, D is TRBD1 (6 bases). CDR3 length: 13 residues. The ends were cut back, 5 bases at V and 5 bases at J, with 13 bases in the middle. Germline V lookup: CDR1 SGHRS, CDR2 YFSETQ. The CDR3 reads CASRGGGTTEAFF. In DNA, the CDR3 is TGCGCCAGCAGGGGAGGGGGAACGACTGAAGCTTTCTTT.

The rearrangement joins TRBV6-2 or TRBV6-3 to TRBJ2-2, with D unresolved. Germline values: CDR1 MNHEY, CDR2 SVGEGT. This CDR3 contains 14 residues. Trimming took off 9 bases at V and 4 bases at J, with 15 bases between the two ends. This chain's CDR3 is CASTKAGVTGELFF. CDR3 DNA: TGTGCCAGTACGAAGGCCGGTGTCACCGGGGAGCTGTTTTTT.

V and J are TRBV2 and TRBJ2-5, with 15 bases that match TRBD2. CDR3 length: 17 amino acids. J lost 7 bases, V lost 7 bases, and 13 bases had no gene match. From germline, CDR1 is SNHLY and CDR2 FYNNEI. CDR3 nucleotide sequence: TGTGCCAGCATCCACGGACTAGCGGGGGGGCCCCTTGGGACCCAGTACTTC. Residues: CASIHGLAGGPLGTQYF.

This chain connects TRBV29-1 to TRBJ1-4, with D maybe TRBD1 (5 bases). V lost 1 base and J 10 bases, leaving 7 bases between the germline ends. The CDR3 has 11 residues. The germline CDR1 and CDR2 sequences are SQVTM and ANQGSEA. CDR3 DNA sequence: TGCAGCGTTGAAGTCCAGGGAAAACTGTTTTTT. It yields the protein CSVEVQGKLFF.

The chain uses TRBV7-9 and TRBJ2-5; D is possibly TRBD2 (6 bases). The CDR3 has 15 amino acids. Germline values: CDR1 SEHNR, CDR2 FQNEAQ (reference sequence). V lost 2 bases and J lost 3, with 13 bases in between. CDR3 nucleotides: TGTGCCAGCAGCTTATACGGGGGAAAGGAAGAGACCCAGTACTTC. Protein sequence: CASSLYGGKEETQYF. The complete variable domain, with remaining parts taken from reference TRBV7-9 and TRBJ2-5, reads DTGVSQNPRHKITKRGQNVTFRCDPISEHNRLYWYRQTLGQGPEFLTYFQNEAQLEKSRLLSDRFSAERPKGSFSTLEIQRTEQGDSAMYLCASSLYGGKEETQYFGPGTRLLVL.